These T cell receptor beta chains were read from a single sample in a study of chemoradiotherapy in HPV16-positive cancers. TCRdb's table, derived via immunoSEQ multiplex PCR, lists solely in-frame clones and lacks some. The sample holds thousands of clones, around 94% seen once. Sample collection occurred from a patient who underwent chemoradiotherapy. Receptors were obtained from a human donor with HPV-associated anogenital cancer. The CDR3 runs from the conserved cysteine through the conserved F or W. The order of the fields is J gene, clone size, CDR3 length, D gene, V gene, CDR3 protein, CDR3 DNA. A D gene is named only where the DNA matches it firmly. Clone size appears in some rows only: once, few, many, or a class for an expanded clone.

j_call: TRBJ1-6
clone_size: -
cdr3_length: 17
d_call: TRBD1
v_call: TRBV7-2
cdr3_aa: CASSLFGRGQDYSPLHF
cdr3_nt: TGTGCCAGCAGCTTATTTGGGAGGGGGCAGGACTATTCACCCCTCCACTTT

j_call: TRBJ2-7
clone_size: -
cdr3_length: 14
d_call: -
v_call: TRBV27
cdr3_aa: CASSLRQSYYEQYF
cdr3_nt: TGTGCCAGCAGTTTACGGCAAAGCTACTACGAGCAGTACTTC

j_call: TRBJ2-2
clone_size: -
cdr3_length: 18
d_call: TRBD2
v_call: TRBV19
cdr3_aa: CASTWPSGGFANTGELFF
cdr3_nt: TGTGCCAGTACTTGGCCTAGCGGGGGCTTCGCGAACACCGGGGAGCTGTTTTTT

j_call: TRBJ2-7
clone_size: -
cdr3_length: 15
d_call: -
v_call: TRBV5-1
cdr3_aa: CASSTRTGSSYEQYF
cdr3_nt: TGCGCCAGCAGCACTAGGACGGGAAGCTCCTACGAGCAGTACTTC

j_call: TRBJ1-6
clone_size: -
cdr3_length: 19
d_call: TRBD1
v_call: TRBV30
cdr3_aa: CAWSGFGGRGMEYGSPLHF
cdr3_nt: TGTGCCTGGAGTGGGTTCGGGGGCAGGGGGATGGAATACGGTTCACCCCTCCACTTT

j_call: TRBJ2-3
clone_size: -
cdr3_length: 14
d_call: TRBD1
v_call: TRBV30
cdr3_aa: CAWRRGLFQDTQYF
cdr3_nt: TGTGCCTGGAGGAGGGGGCTCTTTCAAGATACGCAGTATTTT

j_call: TRBJ2-2
clone_size: -
cdr3_length: 16
d_call: TRBD2
v_call: TRBV4-2
cdr3_aa: CASSPLAGMNTGELFF
cdr3_nt: TGTGCCAGCAGCCCACTAGCGGGGATGAACACCGGGGAGCTGTTTTTT

j_call: TRBJ2-3
clone_size: -
cdr3_length: 18
d_call: TRBD2
v_call: TRBV4-2
cdr3_aa: CASSQELAGGPATDTQYF
cdr3_nt: TGTGCCAGCAGCCAAGAACTAGCGGGGGGGCCGGCGACAGATACGCAGTATTTT

j_call: TRBJ1-1
clone_size: -
cdr3_length: 15
d_call: -
v_call: TRBV4-1
cdr3_aa: CASSREDRSNTEAFF
cdr3_nt: TGCGCCAGCAGCCGGGAAGACAGGTCGAACACTGAAGCTTTCTTT

j_call: TRBJ1-4
clone_size: -
cdr3_length: 15
d_call: -
v_call: TRBV5-4
cdr3_aa: CASSLNRGVNEKLFF
cdr3_nt: TGTGCCAGCAGCTTGAATAGGGGGGTTAATGAAAAACTGTTTTTT

j_call: TRBJ1-1
clone_size: once
cdr3_length: 14
d_call: -
v_call: TRBV7-8
cdr3_aa: CASSSSPGNTEAFF
cdr3_nt: TGTGCCAGCAGCTCCTCCCCCGGAAACACTGAAGCTTTCTTT

j_call: TRBJ1-1
clone_size: -
cdr3_length: 13
d_call: -
v_call: TRBV19
cdr3_aa: CASSMYMNTEAFF
cdr3_nt: TGTGCCAGTAGTATGTACATGAACACTGAAGCTTTCTTT

j_call: TRBJ1-5
clone_size: -
cdr3_length: 13
d_call: -
v_call: TRBV6-5
cdr3_aa: CASSYSVQSRRHF
cdr3_nt: TGTGCCAGCAGTTACTCCGTCCAAAGCAGACGGCATTTT

j_call: TRBJ1-5
clone_size: -
cdr3_length: 14
d_call: -
v_call: TRBV7-9
cdr3_aa: CASSLDGNYQPQHF
cdr3_nt: TGTGCCAGCAGCCTTGACGGGAATTATCAGCCCCAGCATTTT

j_call: TRBJ1-4
clone_size: -
cdr3_length: 14
d_call: TRBD1
v_call: TRBV29-1
cdr3_aa: CSVEWAGGDEKLFF
cdr3_nt: TGCAGCGTTGAATGGGCAGGGGGCGATGAAAAACTGTTTTTT

j_call: TRBJ1-1
clone_size: -
cdr3_length: 13
d_call: -
v_call: TRBV6-1
cdr3_aa: CASSSLLNTEAFF
cdr3_nt: TGTGCCAGCAGTTCCCTCCTTAACACTGAAGCTTTCTTT

j_call: TRBJ1-4
clone_size: -
cdr3_length: 15
d_call: -
v_call: TRBV5-1
cdr3_aa: CASRAAGASNEKLFF
cdr3_nt: TGCGCCAGCAGAGCCGCGGGGGCGAGTAATGAAAAACTGTTTTTT

j_call: TRBJ2-7
clone_size: -
cdr3_length: 14
d_call: TRBD1
v_call: TRBV7-8
cdr3_aa: CASSPDRGSYEQYF
cdr3_nt: TGTGCCAGCAGCCCAGACAGGGGGAGTTACGAGCAGTACTTC

j_call: TRBJ1-1
clone_size: -
cdr3_length: 15
d_call: -
v_call: TRBV11-2
cdr3_aa: CASSTRPVRDTEAFF
cdr3_nt: TGTGCCAGCAGCACACGCCCGGTGAGGGACACTGAAGCTTTCTTT

j_call: TRBJ2-2
clone_size: -
cdr3_length: 14
d_call: TRBD1
v_call: TRBV27
cdr3_aa: CASSDRAGGGELFF
cdr3_nt: TGTGCCAGCAGCGACAGGGCGGGTGGCGGGGAGCTGTTTTTT

j_call: TRBJ2-7
clone_size: -
cdr3_length: 13
d_call: -
v_call: TRBV11-2
cdr3_aa: CASSLSRAYEQYF
cdr3_nt: TGTGCCAGCAGCTTATCCAGGGCGTACGAGCAGTACTTC

j_call: TRBJ1-2
clone_size: -
cdr3_length: 14
d_call: -
v_call: TRBV4-1
cdr3_aa: CASSQDTSERGYTF
cdr3_nt: TGCGCCAGCAGCCAAGACACCAGCGAAAGGGGCTACACCTTC

j_call: TRBJ2-7
clone_size: -
cdr3_length: 17
d_call: -
v_call: TRBV6-1
cdr3_aa: CASSEFALDRTKGEQYF
cdr3_nt: TGTGCCAGCAGTGAATTCGCTCTTGACCGGACTAAGGGGGAGCAGTACTTC

j_call: TRBJ1-5
clone_size: -
cdr3_length: 12
d_call: -
v_call: TRBV6-5
cdr3_aa: CATGDGYPPQHF
cdr3_nt: TGTGCCACAGGGGACGGTTATCCGCCCCAGCATTTT

j_call: TRBJ2-3
clone_size: -
cdr3_length: 20
d_call: TRBD2
v_call: TRBV4-2
cdr3_aa: CASSQAGLAGIGDRTDTQYF
cdr3_nt: TGTGCCAGCAGCCAAGCGGGACTAGCGGGGATCGGCGACCGCACAGATACGCAGTATTTT

j_call: TRBJ2-3
clone_size: -
cdr3_length: 13
d_call: TRBD2
v_call: TRBV7-9
cdr3_aa: CASGREQVDTQYF
cdr3_nt: TGTGCCAGCGGGCGGGAGCAGGTCGATACGCAGTATTTT

j_call: TRBJ1-2
clone_size: -
cdr3_length: 11
d_call: -
v_call: TRBV6-5
cdr3_aa: CATIWRGGYTF
cdr3_nt: TGTGCCACCATTTGGCGGGGCGGCTACACCTTC

j_call: TRBJ2-2
clone_size: few
cdr3_length: 14
d_call: -
v_call: TRBV14
cdr3_aa: CASSPTDHTGELFF
cdr3_nt: TGTGCCAGCAGCCCCACAGACCACACCGGGGAGCTGTTTTTT

j_call: TRBJ1-5
clone_size: -
cdr3_length: 15
d_call: TRBD1
v_call: TRBV4-1
cdr3_aa: CASSQDRQGDQPQHF
cdr3_nt: TGCGCCAGCAGCCAAGATAGACAGGGGGACCAGCCCCAGCATTTT

j_call: TRBJ1-5
clone_size: -
cdr3_length: 15
d_call: -
v_call: TRBV7-2
cdr3_aa: CASSSGKADNQPQHF
cdr3_nt: TGTGCCAGCAGCTCAGGAAAGGCTGACAATCAGCCCCAGCATTTT

j_call: TRBJ2-3
clone_size: -
cdr3_length: 15
d_call: TRBD2
v_call: TRBV14
cdr3_aa: CASSQRTSGRDTQYF
cdr3_nt: TGTGCCAGCAGCCAAAGGACTAGCGGTCGGGATACGCAGTATTTT

j_call: TRBJ2-2
clone_size: -
cdr3_length: 15
d_call: -
v_call: TRBV5-1
cdr3_aa: CASSTTVGGTGELFF
cdr3_nt: TGCGCCAGCAGCACCACAGTAGGGGGCACCGGGGAGCTGTTTTTT

j_call: TRBJ1-4
clone_size: -
cdr3_length: 14
d_call: -
v_call: TRBV10-3
cdr3_aa: CAIRPGPGGEKLFF
cdr3_nt: TGTGCCATCAGACCGGGACCGGGAGGGGAAAAACTGTTTTTT

j_call: TRBJ2-5
clone_size: -
cdr3_length: 15
d_call: -
v_call: TRBV9
cdr3_aa: CASSTGTQYQETQYF
cdr3_nt: TGTGCCAGCAGTACCGGGACTCAGTACCAAGAGACCCAGTACTTC

j_call: TRBJ1-1
clone_size: -
cdr3_length: 13
d_call: -
v_call: TRBV5-6
cdr3_aa: CASSFSRGTEAFF
cdr3_nt: TGTGCCAGCAGCTTTTCCAGGGGCACTGAAGCTTTCTTT

j_call: TRBJ2-7
clone_size: -
cdr3_length: 15
d_call: TRBD1
v_call: TRBV10-3
cdr3_aa: CAISVGRGQGGEQYF
cdr3_nt: TGTGCCATCAGTGTGGGCAGGGGACAGGGCGGGGAGCAGTACTTC

j_call: TRBJ1-2
clone_size: -
cdr3_length: 14
d_call: TRBD1
v_call: TRBV19
cdr3_aa: CASTRDRAHYGYTF
cdr3_nt: TGTGCCAGTACCAGGGACAGGGCGCACTATGGCTACACCTTC

j_call: TRBJ1-2
clone_size: -
cdr3_length: 12
d_call: -
v_call: TRBV6-5
cdr3_aa: CASSYSGGGYTF
cdr3_nt: TGTGCCAGCAGTTACTCCGGGGGAGGCTACACCTTC

j_call: TRBJ2-6
clone_size: -
cdr3_length: 17
d_call: -
v_call: TRBV23-1
cdr3_aa: CASSVPSQQSRANVLTF
cdr3_nt: TGCGCCAGCAGTGTCCCGTCGCAACAAAGTCGGGCCAACGTCCTGACTTTC

j_call: TRBJ2-5
clone_size: -
cdr3_length: 17
d_call: TRBD2
v_call: TRBV11-2
cdr3_aa: CASSLGSTSGIQETQYF
cdr3_nt: TGTGCCAGCAGCTTAGGGTCGACTAGCGGCATCCAAGAGACCCAGTACTTC

j_call: TRBJ1-1
clone_size: -
cdr3_length: 14
d_call: TRBD1
v_call: TRBV6-6
cdr3_aa: CASSPTGRNTEAFF
cdr3_nt: TGTGCCAGCAGTCCGACAGGGAGAAACACTGAAGCTTTCTTT

j_call: TRBJ2-7
clone_size: -
cdr3_length: 15
d_call: -
v_call: TRBV19
cdr3_aa: CASSSLTSWTDEQYF
cdr3_nt: TGTGCCAGTAGTTCATTGACCTCTTGGACAGACGAGCAGTACTTC

j_call: TRBJ2-4
clone_size: -
cdr3_length: 14
d_call: -
v_call: TRBV28
cdr3_aa: CASTPQGAKNIQYF
cdr3_nt: TGTGCCAGCACACCCCAGGGGGCCAAAAACATTCAGTACTTC

j_call: TRBJ1-3
clone_size: -
cdr3_length: 15
d_call: TRBD1
v_call: TRBV5-1
cdr3_aa: CASTLTGYIGNTIYF
cdr3_nt: TGCGCCAGCACCTTGACAGGGTACATAGGAAACACCATATATTTT